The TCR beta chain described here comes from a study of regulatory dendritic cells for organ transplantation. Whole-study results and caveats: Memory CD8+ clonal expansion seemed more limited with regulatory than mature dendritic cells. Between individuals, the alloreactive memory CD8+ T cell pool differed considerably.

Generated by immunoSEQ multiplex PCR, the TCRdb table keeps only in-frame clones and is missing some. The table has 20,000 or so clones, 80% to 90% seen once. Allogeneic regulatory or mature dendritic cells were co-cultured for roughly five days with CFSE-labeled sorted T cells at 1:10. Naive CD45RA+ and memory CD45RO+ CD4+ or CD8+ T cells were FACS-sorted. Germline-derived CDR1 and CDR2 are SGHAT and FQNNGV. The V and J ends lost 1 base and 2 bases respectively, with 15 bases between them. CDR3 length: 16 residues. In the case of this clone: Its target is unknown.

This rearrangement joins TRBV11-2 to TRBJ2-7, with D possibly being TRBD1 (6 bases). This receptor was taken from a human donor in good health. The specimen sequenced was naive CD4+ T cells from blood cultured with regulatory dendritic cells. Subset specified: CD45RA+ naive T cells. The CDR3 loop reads CASSLAPRRTAYEQYF. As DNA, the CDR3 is TGTGCCAGCAGCTTAGCCCCACGACGGACAGCCTACGAGCAGTACTTC.